These 21 T cell receptor beta chains were sequenced from one sample in a study of T cells in Graves' hyperthyroidism and ophthalmopathy. The investigators amplified TCR beta CDR3 regions from RNA transcripts. Using the HTBI primer set, a first-round RT-PCR was run on the TCR CDR3. One entry per CDR3 protein, called by TCRdb with MiXCR from the multiplex PCR reads. This sample has some 270,000 distinct CDR3 sequences; 10% to 15% occur once, and the top ten carry approximately 7.8%. Sequenced material: blood. All receptors derive from a young woman with Graves' hyperthyroidism that later progressed to Graves' ophthalmopathy.

J is TRBJ2-1 and V is TRBV20-1; D remains ambiguous. The ends were cut back, 0 bases at V and 6 bases at J, with 6 bases in the middle. Germline V gene lookup returns CDR1 DFQATT and CDR2 SNEGSKA (reference sequence). This CDR3 spans 12 amino acids. The CDR3, as DNA: TGCAGTGCTAGAGATCAGAGCAATGAGCAGTTCTTC. It translates to CSARDQSNEQFF.

This clonotype came up many times. V gene TRBV7-9 combines with J gene TRBJ2-1; 10 nucleotides match TRBD2. Germline CDR1 is SEHNR and CDR2 is FQNEAQ (reference sequence). The CDR3 spans 17 residues. V lost 3 bases to trimming and J lost 5 bases; unmatched junction nucleotides: 10. As DNA, the CDR3 is TGTGCCAGCAGCTTGGGTAGCGGGAGGATAGTTGACAATGAGCAGTTCTTC. Amino acid sequence: CASSLGSGRIVDNEQFF.

The J gene is TRBJ1-3, the V gene TRBV5-8; D uncertain. Germline loops: CDR1 SGHTS, CDR2 YDEGEE. Trimming removed 5 bases at V and 0 bases at J, with 9 bases between. CDR3 size: 14 residues. CDR3 DNA: TGTGCCAGCAGAATAGGCTACTCTGGAAACACCATATATTTT. Protein sequence: CASRIGYSGNTIYF.

This clonotype was observed a handful of times. The chain carries TRBV9 and TRBJ2-1, with 9 bases fitting TRBD2. This CDR3 region has 15 residues. With V trimmed by 5 bases and J by 1 base, 4 bases remained unmatched. CDR1 and CDR2 (germline): SGDLS, YYNGEE. This CDR3 is CASSRSGRSYNEQFF. CDR3 coding DNA: TGTGCCAGCAGTCGAAGCGGGAGGTCCTACAATGAGCAGTTCTTC.

This clonotype was found many times. This sequence joins TRBV9 and TRBJ2-5; D uncertain. This CDR3 has 14 amino acids. CDR1 and CDR2 from the germline V gene are SGDLS and YYNGEE. Trimming removed 4 bases at V and 0 bases at J, with 10 bases between. CDR3 nucleotides: TGTGCCAGCAGCTCCGGCTGGGACCAAGAGACCCAGTACTTC. Its protein is CASSSGWDQETQYF.

This clonotype was found many times. This rearrangement joins TRBV12-3 or TRBV12-4 to TRBJ2-3; 9 positions agree with TRBD1. This CDR3 comprises 19 residues. After removal of 6 bases from V and 6 bases from J, the junction contained 22 bases not matched to a gene. The CDR3 DNA follows: TGTGCCAGCAGGCCTGGACAGGGGCTGTTCCCCACACCCGACGATACGCAGTATTTT. This encodes CASRPGQGLFPTPDDTQYF.

In this sample, this clonotype turned up many times. The V gene is TRBV28, the J gene TRBJ2-1; tentative D call: TRBD2 (7 bases). V lost 8 bases, J lost 7 bases, and 15 bases lay in between. This CDR3 is 13 amino acids long. Germline V gene sequence: CDR1 MDHEN, CDR2 SYDVKM. The CDR3 DNA sequence: TGTGCCAGCGTGAGGGGGGGGGAGAATGAGCAGTTCTTC. Translation gives CASVRGGENEQFF.

This clonotype was recorded many times. The V call is TRBV7-2, the J call TRBJ2-7, with D hard to call. Germline V CDR1 and CDR2: SGHTA, FQGNSA. CDR3 length equals 13 residues. V lost 1 base, J lost 4 bases, and 8 bases lay in between. The DNA for the CDR3 is TGTGCCAGCAGCTTAGAGCCTGGATACGAGCAGTACTTC. It codes for CASSLEPGYEQYF.

The genes are TRBV29-1 and TRBJ1-1; maybe TRBD1 (6 bases). V was cut by 6 bases and J by 1 base, with 12 bases left in between. This CDR3 region has 13 residues. Germline lookup yields CDR1 SQVTM and CDR2 ANQGSEA. CDR3 loop: CSVQGQSNTEAFF. The CDR3 bases are TGCAGCGTCCAAGGACAGTCGAACACTGAAGCTTTCTTT.

This clonotype was observed a single time. The chain carries TRBV19 and TRBJ2-7, with unresolved D. V lost 5 bases and J lost 1, with 9 bases in between. Germline values: CDR1 LNHDA, CDR2 SQIVND (reference sequence). The CDR3 covers 13 residues. CDR3 sequence (DNA): TGTGCCAGTAGTTTATACTATTCCTACGAGCAGTACTTC. This codes for CASSLYYSYEQYF.

This clonotype was counted at least ten times. CDR3 sequence reads: CASSPAANTGELFF. CDR3 nucleotides: TGTGCCAGCAGCCCCGCAGCTAACACCGGGGAGCTGTTTTTT. The chain uses TRBV7-6 and TRBJ2-2; D not resolved. The V gene's germline CDR1 is SGHVS and CDR2 FNYEAQ. With 5 bases removed from V and 2 bases from J, the gap between germline ends came to 9 bases. This CDR3 is built from 14 residues.

This clonotype has at least ten counts. This rearrangement joins TRBV6-5 to TRBJ1-5; TRBD1 might be the D (6 bases). CDR3 length equals 16 residues. V shed 0 bases and J shed 0 bases, with 9 bases lying between them. CDR1 MNHEY and CDR2 SVGAGI come from the germline V gene. The CDR3 spells CASSYSHRDSNQPQHF. CDR3 DNA sequence: TGTGCCAGCAGTTACTCGCACAGGGATAGCAATCAGCCCCAGCATTTT.

Remarks on this clonotype: Its ends do not fully match the called genes, so a read error is possible. The chain joins TRBV29-1 to TRBJ2-7; possible D gene TRBD2, 5 bases. Germline loops: CDR1 SQVTM, CDR2 ANQGSEA. The CDR3 extends over 13 amino acids. As DNA, the CDR3 is TGCAGCTTTGACCGGGGATTTGGTGGCGAGCAGTACTTC. This translates into CSFDRGFGGEQYF.

The chain recombines TRBV20-1 with TRBJ2-1; a possible D gene is TRBD2 (6 bases). The V end lost 0 bases, the J end lost 0 bases, and 12 bases lay between the germline ends. CDR1 and CDR2 (germline): DFQATT, SNEGSKA (reference sequence). CDR3 length: 16 residues. This chain's CDR3 is CSARDLGEVSYNEQFF. The DNA of the CDR3 is TGCAGTGCTAGAGATCTTGGGGAGGTCTCCTACAATGAGCAGTTCTTC.

Ten or more counts support this clonotype. The chain joins TRBV7-2 to TRBJ2-1; D might be TRBD1 or TRBD2, each matching 5 bases. V was pared by 5 bases and J by 9 bases, with 17 bases between. Germline V lookup: CDR1 SGHTA, CDR2 FQGNSA. There are 14 residues in the CDR3. CDR3 protein: CASSPMGVTGEQFF. In DNA, the CDR3 is TGTGCCAGCAGCCCGATGGGGGTAACGGGTGAGCAGTTCTTC. Looking up the rest from reference TRBV7-2 and TRBJ2-1 gives the full variable domain: GAGVSQSPSNKVTEKGKDVELRCDPISGHTALYWYRQSLGQGLEFLIYFQGNSAPDKSGLPSDRFSAERTGGSVSTLTIQRTQQEDSAVYLCASSPMGVTGEQFFGPGTRLTVL.

This clonotype was counted ten times or more. CDR3 DNA: TGTGCCAGCAGTGGATTGACGGTGGGGAACACTGAAGCTTTCTTT. Translated: CASSGLTVGNTEAFF. The genes are TRBV2 and TRBJ1-1, with D hard to call. The CDR3 length is 15 residues. Germline CDR1 SNHLY, CDR2 FYNNEI. V was shortened by 4 bases and J by 1 base, with 13 bases between the two germline ends.

In this sample, this clonotype turned up many times. J is TRBJ2-7 and V is TRBV11-2; maybe TRBD2 (6 bases). This CDR3 is 16 amino acids long. Trimming pared 3 bases from V and 0 bases from J, leaving 15 bases between. Per germline, CDR1 SGHAT and CDR2 FQNNGV. CDR3 bases: TGTGCCAGCAGCTTGGAAATGGAGCGGGTCTCCTACGAGCAGTACTTC. Protein sequence: CASSLEMERVSYEQYF.

The chain carries TRBV2 and TRBJ1-5; D gene uncertain. The V end lost 4 bases, the J end lost 6 bases, and 10 bases lay between the germline ends. The V gene's germline CDR1 is SNHLY and CDR2 FYNNEI. The length of the CDR3 is 13 residues. CDR3 residues: CASSVLGGQPQHF. The CDR3 DNA is TGTGCCAGCAGTGTTTTGGGCGGTCAGCCCCAGCATTTT. The whole variable domain, filled in from reference TRBV2 and TRBJ1-5, reads EPEVTQTPSHQVTQMGQEVILRCVPISNHLYFYWYRQILGQKVEFLVSFYNNEISEKSEIFDDQFSVERPDGSNFTLKIRSTKLEDSAMYFCASSVLGGQPQHFGDGTRLSIL.

The table lists this clonotype with many counts. The J gene is TRBJ2-2, the V gene TRBV11-2; the match to TRBD2 covers 14 bases. There are 19 residues in the CDR3. Per the germline V gene, CDR1 is SGHAT and CDR2 is FQNNGV. V shed 1 base and J 6 bases; nucleotides not matched to a gene: 10. The CDR3 region has the DNA TGTGCCAGCAGCTTAGTTTTCCCCCTGACTAGCGGGAGGGCCGGGGAGCTGTTTTTT. Its translation is CASSLVFPLTSGRAGELFF. The variable domain in full, completed from reference TRBV11-2 and TRBJ2-2, reads EAGVAQSPRYKIIEKRQSVAFWCNPISGHATLYWYQQILGQGPKLLIQFQNNGVVDDSQLPKDRFSAERLKGVDSTLKIQPAKLEDSAVYLCASSLVFPLTSGRAGELFFGEGSRLTVL.

This clonotype occurred many times. The V gene is TRBV5-1, the J gene TRBJ2-1; D is ambiguous. Germline CDR1 SGHRS, CDR2 YFSETQ. The CDR3 is 15 amino acids. Between the trimmed V and J ends, which lost 1 base and 3 bases, there was a span of 11 bases. CDR3 sequence: CASSLRLTSYNEQFF. The DNA of the CDR3 is TGCGCCAGCAGCTTGAGGTTGACCAGCTACAATGAGCAGTTCTTC.

V and J are TRBV19 and TRBJ1-4; a possible D gene is TRBD1 (5 bases). V shed 0 bases and J shed 11 bases, with 13 bases lying between them. Germline loops: CDR1 LNHDA, CDR2 SQIVND (reference sequence). CDR3 size: 14 residues. CDR3 sequence reads: CASSIDSGGEKLFF. CDR3 in DNA: TGTGCCAGTAGTATAGATTCCGGGGGTGAGAAACTGTTTTTT.